This T cell receptor beta chain was recovered during a study of immune evolution from preneoplasia to lung adenocarcinoma (dated by TCRdb to the early 2020s). General notes on the study: HLA loss of heterozygosity was found in about 6.7% of AIS, approximately 14% of MIA and about a third of ADC lesions, and in no AAH lesions. The study used immune gene expression, TCR sequencing and multiplex immunofluorescence to profile the immune contexture of lung adenocarcinoma precursors and invasive adenocarcinoma. Resected precursor lesions (AAH, AIS, MIA) and invasive adenocarcinomas were compared with paired morphologically normal lung tissue. Sample size was based on specimen availability rather than a prior power calculation. The immune data were integrated with whole exome sequencing and methylation data obtained from the same cohort of nodules. The overall cohort comprised 53 patients with pulmonary nodules who underwent surgical resection. A total of under 60 patients contributed TCR sequencing data. According to the study, 90 to 130 samples went through TCR sequencing. POLYSOLVER was used to infer class I HLA alleles from exome data, and LOHHLA was used to detect allele-specific HLA loss.

TCR beta CDR3 regions were sequenced from DNA using the immunoSEQ hsTCRbeta Kit. Per the authors' processing: The ImmunoSEQ Analyzer was used to analyse the TCR sequencing data. T cell clonality was calculated on productive rearrangements as 1 minus Pielou's evenness. The inverse Simpson index, applied to productive templates, was used to measure T cell diversity. T cell density was TCR beta template counts normalized to usable DNA, estimated by amplifying and sequencing housekeeping genes. Two-sided Kruskal-Wallis tests were used to compare TCR metrics across histologic stages. As stored in TCRdb, this immuneACCESS dataset retains in-frame rearrangements with V and J assigned. A fraction of the clones does not appear; measured against another copy, unresolved V genes explain less than half of the discrepancy, and the remainder lacks a known reason. V, J and clone size derive from that table, while D and trimming were established from the DNA sequence. Recorded for this sample are several thousand clones; approximately 85% of them occurred a single time. Of the sample, more than 4.5% is held by the ten largest clones.

Per the germline V gene, SGHRS is the CDR1 and YFSETQ is the CDR2. Its CDR3 holds 11 amino acids, cysteine through phenylalanine. CDR3 DNA only is kept here, 33 bases in frame from base 1. The trim is 3 bases for V and 10 bases for J, with a gap of 8 bases between the germline ends. The investigation overall reported the following: The highest T cell clonality was observed in KRAS-mutant nodules compared with EGFR-mutant or double wild-type lesions. Clonality was highest in normal lung, while later-stage lesions appeared to have lower clonality but higher T cell density and diversity. Because all patients were from Japan and China, applicability to Western populations was uncertain. The findings were based on association rather than direct causation, and larger cohorts with long-term follow-up and longitudinal biopsies were deemed needed. The highest top T cell clone frequencies were observed in normal lung, and a progressive decrease in top T cell clone frequencies appeared to occur from AAH through AIS, MIA and invasive adenocarcinoma.

A remark on this clone: Its cognate antigen has yet to be identified. Qualities for individual bases were not recorded, and no much larger clone is one base off.

Resection was performed on patients in Japan or China between the mid-2010s and the late 2010s. Histologic diagnosis of each case was confirmed independently by two lung cancer pathologists on H&E slides. For nucleic acid extraction, premalignant or tumor cells were enriched by macro-dissection following pathologic assessment. DNA was isolated from FFPE tissue using the AllPrep DNA/RNA FFPE Kit. The sample taken for sequencing was FFPE minimally invasive lung adenocarcinoma tissue. In the paper's terms, the cell subset or site label means: micro-invasive lung adenocarcinoma (MIA). Recombination linked TRBV5-1 to TRBJ2-1; the D gene cannot be named for sure. This TCR derives from a person aged 70 to 80 with lung adenocarcinoma. The CDR3 region has the sequence CASSSAQEQFF. The nucleotides read TGCGCCAGCAGCTCAGCACAGGAGCAGTTCTTC.